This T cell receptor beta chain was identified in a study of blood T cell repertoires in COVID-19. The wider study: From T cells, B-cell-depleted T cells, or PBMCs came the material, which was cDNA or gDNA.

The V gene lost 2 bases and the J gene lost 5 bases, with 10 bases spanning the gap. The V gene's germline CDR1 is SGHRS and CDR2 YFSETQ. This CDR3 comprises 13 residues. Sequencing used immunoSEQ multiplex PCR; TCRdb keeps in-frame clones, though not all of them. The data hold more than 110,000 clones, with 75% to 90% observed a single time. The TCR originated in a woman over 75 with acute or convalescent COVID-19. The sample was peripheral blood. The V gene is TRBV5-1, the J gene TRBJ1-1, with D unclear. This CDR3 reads CASSLGRETEAFF. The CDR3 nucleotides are TGCGCCAGCAGCTTAGGTAGGGAGACTGAAGCTTTCTTT.